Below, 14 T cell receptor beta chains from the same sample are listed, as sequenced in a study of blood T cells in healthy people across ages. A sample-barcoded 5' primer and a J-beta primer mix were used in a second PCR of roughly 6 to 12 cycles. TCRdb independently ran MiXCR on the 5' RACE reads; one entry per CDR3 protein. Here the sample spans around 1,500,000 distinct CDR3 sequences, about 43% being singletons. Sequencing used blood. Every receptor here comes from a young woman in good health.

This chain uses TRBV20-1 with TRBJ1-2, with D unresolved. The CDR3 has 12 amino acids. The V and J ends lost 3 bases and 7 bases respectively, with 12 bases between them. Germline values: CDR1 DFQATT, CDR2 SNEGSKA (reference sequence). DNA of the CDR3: TGCAGTGCTAGTAACGGGCTTGGTGGCTACACCTTC. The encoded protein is CSASNGLGGYTF.

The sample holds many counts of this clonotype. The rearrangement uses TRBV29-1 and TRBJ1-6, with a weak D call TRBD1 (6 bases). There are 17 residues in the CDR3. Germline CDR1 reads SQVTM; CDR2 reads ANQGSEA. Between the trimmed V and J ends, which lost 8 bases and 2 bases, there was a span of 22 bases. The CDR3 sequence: CSTTQGRDWPYNSPLHF. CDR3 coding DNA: TGCAGCACAACTCAGGGGCGCGACTGGCCCTATAATTCACCCCTCCACTTT.

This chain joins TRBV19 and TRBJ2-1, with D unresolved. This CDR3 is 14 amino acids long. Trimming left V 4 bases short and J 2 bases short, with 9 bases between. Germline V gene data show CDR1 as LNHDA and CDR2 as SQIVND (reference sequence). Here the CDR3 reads CASSTRHTYNEQFF. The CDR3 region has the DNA TGTGCCAGTAGTACCCGACATACCTACAATGAGCAGTTCTTC.

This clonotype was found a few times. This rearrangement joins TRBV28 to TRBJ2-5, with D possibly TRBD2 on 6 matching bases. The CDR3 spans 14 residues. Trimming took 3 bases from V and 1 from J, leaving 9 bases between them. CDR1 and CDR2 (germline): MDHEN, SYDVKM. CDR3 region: CASSFAGFQETQYF. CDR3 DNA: TGTGCCAGCAGTTTTGCGGGGTTCCAAGAGACCCAGTACTTC.

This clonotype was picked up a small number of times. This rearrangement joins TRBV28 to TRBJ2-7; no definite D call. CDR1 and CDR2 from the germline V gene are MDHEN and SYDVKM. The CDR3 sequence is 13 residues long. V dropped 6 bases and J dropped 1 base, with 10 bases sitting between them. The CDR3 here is CASRMGPSYEQYF. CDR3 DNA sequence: TGTGCCAGCAGAATGGGCCCTTCCTACGAGCAGTACTTC.

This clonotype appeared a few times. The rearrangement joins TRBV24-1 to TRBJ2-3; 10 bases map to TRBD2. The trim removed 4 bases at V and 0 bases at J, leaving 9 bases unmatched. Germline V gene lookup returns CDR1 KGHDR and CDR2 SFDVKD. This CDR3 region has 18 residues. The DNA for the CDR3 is TGTGCCACCAGTGACCCGAGCGGGGGGGCCTCTAGCACAGATACGCAGTATTTT. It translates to CATSDPSGGASSTDTQYF.

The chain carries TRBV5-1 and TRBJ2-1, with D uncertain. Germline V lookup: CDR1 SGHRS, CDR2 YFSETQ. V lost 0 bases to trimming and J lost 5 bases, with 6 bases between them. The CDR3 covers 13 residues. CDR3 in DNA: TGCGCCAGCAGCTTGGAGATGAACAATGAGCAGTTCTTC. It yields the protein CASSLEMNNEQFF.

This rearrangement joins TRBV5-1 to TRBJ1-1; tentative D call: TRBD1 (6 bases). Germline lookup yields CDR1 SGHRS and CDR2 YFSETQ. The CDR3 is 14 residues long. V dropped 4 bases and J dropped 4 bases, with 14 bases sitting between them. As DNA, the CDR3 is TGCGCCAGCAGCGCACAGGGAGGCGGCACTGAAGCTTTCTTT. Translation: CASSAQGGGTEAFF.

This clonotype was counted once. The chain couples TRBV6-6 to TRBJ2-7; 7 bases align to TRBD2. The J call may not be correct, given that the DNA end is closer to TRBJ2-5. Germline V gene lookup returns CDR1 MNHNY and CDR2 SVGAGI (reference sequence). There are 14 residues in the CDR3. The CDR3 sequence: CASSFTGGKETQYF. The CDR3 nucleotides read TGTGCCAGCAGTTTTACGGGGGGTAAGGAGACCCAGTACTTC.

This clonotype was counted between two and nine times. The CDR3: CASSQALAAETQYF. CDR3 DNA: TGTGCCAGCAGCCAGGCGCTAGCGGCAGAGACCCAGTACTTC. The rearrangement uses TRBV4-2 and TRBJ2-5, with TRBD2 identical over 7 bases. With V trimmed by 3 bases and J by 4 bases, 5 bases remained unmatched. The germline V gene encodes CDR1 LGHNA and CDR2 YNFKEQ. The CDR3 has 14 amino acids.

The CDR3, as DNA: TGTGCCAGCAGCTTAATGGTGGGGGAGACCCAGTACTTC. Translating gives CASSLMVGETQYF. This chain links TRBV7-3 with TRBJ2-5; D gene ambiguous. Deletions cut 1 base from V and 5 bases from J, with 8 bases between. Germline CDR1 and CDR2: SGHTA and FQGTGA. The CDR3 loop spans 13 amino acids.

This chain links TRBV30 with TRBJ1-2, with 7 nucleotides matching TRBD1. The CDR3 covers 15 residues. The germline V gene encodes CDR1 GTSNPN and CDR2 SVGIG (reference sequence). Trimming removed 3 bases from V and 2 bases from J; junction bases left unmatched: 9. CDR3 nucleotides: TGTGCCTGGAGCGACCCAGGGGGGGCGAACTATGGCTACACCTTC. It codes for CAWSDPGGANYGYTF.

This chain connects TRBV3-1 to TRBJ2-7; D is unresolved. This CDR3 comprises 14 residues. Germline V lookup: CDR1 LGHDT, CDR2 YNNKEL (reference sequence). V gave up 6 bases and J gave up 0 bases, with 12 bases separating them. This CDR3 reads CASSYGVGSYEQYF. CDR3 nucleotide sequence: TGTGCCAGCAGTTATGGGGTGGGCTCCTACGAGCAGTACTTC.

The CDR3 protein is CASSFQTDDLYEQYF. The CDR3 DNA follows: TGTGCCAGCAGCTTCCAGACAGATGACCTCTACGAGCAGTACTTC. The chain uses TRBV9 and TRBJ2-7, with D possibly being TRBD1 (5 bases). The V gene lost 4 bases and the J gene lost 3 bases, with 17 bases spanning the gap. In germline, CDR1 is SGDLS, CDR2 YYNGEE. The CDR3 is made up of 15 amino acids.